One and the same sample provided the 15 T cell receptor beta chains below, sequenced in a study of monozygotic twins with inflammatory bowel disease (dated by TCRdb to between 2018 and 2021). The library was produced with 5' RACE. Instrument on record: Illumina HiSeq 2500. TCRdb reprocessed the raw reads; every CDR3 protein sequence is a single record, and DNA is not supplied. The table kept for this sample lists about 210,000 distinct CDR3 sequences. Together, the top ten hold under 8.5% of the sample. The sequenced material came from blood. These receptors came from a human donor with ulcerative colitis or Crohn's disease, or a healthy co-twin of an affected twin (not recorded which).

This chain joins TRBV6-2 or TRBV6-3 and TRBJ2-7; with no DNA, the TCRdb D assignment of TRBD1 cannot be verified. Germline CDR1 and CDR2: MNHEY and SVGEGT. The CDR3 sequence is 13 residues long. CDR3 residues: CASSTTGPYEQYF.

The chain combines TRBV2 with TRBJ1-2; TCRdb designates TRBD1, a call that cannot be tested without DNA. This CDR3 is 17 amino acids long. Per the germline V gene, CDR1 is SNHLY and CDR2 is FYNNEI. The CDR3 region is CASSELRTGGPYYGYTF. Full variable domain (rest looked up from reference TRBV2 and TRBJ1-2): EPEVTQTPSHQVTQMGQEVILRCVPISNHLYFYWYRQILGQKVEFLVSFYNNEISEKSEIFDDQFSVERPDGSNFTLKIRSTKLEDSAMYFCASSELRTGGPYYGYTFGSGTRLTVV.

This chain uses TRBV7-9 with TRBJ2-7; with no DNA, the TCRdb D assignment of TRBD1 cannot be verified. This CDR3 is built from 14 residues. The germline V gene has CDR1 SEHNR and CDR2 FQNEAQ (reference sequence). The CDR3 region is CASSSDRLSYEQYF. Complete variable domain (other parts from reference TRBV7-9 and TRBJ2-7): DTGVSQNPRHKITKRGQNVTFRCDPISEHNRLYWYRQTLGQGPEFLTYFQNEAQLEKSRLLSDRFSAERPKGSFSTLEIQRTEQGDSAMYLCASSSDRLSYEQYFGPGTRLTVT.

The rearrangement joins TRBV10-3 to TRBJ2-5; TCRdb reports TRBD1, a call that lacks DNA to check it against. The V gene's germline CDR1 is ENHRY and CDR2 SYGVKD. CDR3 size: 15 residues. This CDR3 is CAISATQGIQETQYF.

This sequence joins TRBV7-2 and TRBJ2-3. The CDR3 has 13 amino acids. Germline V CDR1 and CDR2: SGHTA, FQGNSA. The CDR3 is CASSRAIWDTQYF.

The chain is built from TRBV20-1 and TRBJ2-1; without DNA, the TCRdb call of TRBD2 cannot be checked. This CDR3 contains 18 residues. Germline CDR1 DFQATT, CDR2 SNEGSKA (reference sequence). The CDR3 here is CSAVPARPGGVSYNEQFF.

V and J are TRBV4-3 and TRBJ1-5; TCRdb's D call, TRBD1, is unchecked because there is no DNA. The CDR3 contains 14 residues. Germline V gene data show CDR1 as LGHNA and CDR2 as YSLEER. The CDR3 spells CASSQGDGGWPQHF.

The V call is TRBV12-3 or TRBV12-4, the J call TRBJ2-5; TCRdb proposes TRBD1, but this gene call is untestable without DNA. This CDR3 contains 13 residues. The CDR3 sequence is CASRRQGAETQYF.

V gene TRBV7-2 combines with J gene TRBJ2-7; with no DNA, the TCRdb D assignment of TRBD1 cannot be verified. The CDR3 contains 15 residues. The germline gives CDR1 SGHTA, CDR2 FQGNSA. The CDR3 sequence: CASSLGQGATYEQYF.

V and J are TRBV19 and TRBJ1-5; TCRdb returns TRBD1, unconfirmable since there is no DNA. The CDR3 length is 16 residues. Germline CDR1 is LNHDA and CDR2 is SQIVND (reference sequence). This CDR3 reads CASSPRDGVSNQPQHF.

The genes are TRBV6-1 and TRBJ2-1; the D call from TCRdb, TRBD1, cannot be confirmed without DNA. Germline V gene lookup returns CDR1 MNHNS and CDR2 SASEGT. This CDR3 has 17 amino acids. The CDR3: CASSEAPSAQPYNEQFF.

The CDR3 loop reads CASSSLSYGYTF. V is TRBV12-3 or TRBV12-4 and J is TRBJ1-2. The CDR3 spans 12 residues.

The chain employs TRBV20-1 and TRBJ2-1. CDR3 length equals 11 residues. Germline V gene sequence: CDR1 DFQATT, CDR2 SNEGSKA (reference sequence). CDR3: CSGAHYNEQFF.

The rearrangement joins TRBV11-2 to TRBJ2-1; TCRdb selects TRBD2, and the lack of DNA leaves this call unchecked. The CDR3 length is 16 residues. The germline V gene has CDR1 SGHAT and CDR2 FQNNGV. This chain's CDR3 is CASSSQLAGSYNEQFF. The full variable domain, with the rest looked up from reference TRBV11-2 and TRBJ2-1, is EAGVAQSPRYKIIEKRQSVAFWCNPISGHATLYWYQQILGQGPKLLIQFQNNGVVDDSQLPKDRFSAERLKGVDSTLKIQPAKLEDSAVYLCASSSQLAGSYNEQFFGPGTRLTVL.

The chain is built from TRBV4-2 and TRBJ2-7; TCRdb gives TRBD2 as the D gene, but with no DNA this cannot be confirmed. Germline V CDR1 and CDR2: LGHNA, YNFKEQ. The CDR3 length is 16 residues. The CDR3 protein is CASSQDLPGPSYEQYF.